This T cell receptor beta chain was identified in a study of identical twins. TCRdb itself ran the 5' RACE reads through MiXCR, one entry per CDR3 protein. The sample records about 280,000 distinct CDR3 sequences, more than 6.5% being singletons. The V end was cut by 5 bases, the J end by 6 bases, with 15 bases between. Germline CDR1 SGHRS, CDR2 YFSETQ. This CDR3 region has 15 residues. The same data also contributed to another study, on yellow fever vaccine responses in identical twins.

The chain couples TRBV5-1 to TRBJ1-6, with D maybe TRBD1 (6 bases). This clonotype was sampled from a woman between 18 and 30 years old in good health. The material sequenced was memory (CD45RO+) T cells sorted from blood. The CDR3 sequence: CASSIGQSINSPLHF. The CDR3 DNA reads TGCGCCAGCAGTATAGGACAGAGTATTAATTCACCCCTCCACTTT.